This T cell receptor beta chain comes out of a study of CD8 T cells in Susac syndrome. As for the study in general: Blood was drawn from Susac syndrome patients while they were therapy-naive, on corticosteroids, or on intravenous immunoglobulin alone.

CD8+ and CD4+ T cells taken from blood had their TCR beta sequenced. FACS enriched CD8+ TEMRA cells, while bulk CD8+ and CD4+ were negatively isolated. V was shortened by 3 bases and J by 5 bases, with 16 bases between the two germline ends. CDR3 length: 15 amino acids. The germline V gene encodes CDR1 SGHVS and CDR2 FQNEAQ. The RNA input was about 0.5 to 1 ug, and it was reverse transcribed with random hexamers. The authors amplified TCR beta CDR3 across 54 Vbeta and 13 Jbeta using immunoSEQ multiplex PCR. Using its own MiXCR run on the immunoSEQ multiplex PCR reads, TCRdb lists one record per CDR3 protein. This sample carries some 250,000 distinct CDR3 sequences, 90% to 96% of them seen once, and the ten largest clones take approximately 0.1%.

V gene TRBV7-8 combines with J gene TRBJ2-5; D possibly matches TRBD1 or TRBD2 (5 bases each). The sequenced sample was CD4+ T cells from PBMCs. This TCR was sampled from a human donor with Susac syndrome. CDR3 region: CASSLIRVEAETQYF. The CDR3 DNA follows: TGTGCCAGCAGCTTGATCAGGGTGGAGGCGGAGACCCAGTACTTC.